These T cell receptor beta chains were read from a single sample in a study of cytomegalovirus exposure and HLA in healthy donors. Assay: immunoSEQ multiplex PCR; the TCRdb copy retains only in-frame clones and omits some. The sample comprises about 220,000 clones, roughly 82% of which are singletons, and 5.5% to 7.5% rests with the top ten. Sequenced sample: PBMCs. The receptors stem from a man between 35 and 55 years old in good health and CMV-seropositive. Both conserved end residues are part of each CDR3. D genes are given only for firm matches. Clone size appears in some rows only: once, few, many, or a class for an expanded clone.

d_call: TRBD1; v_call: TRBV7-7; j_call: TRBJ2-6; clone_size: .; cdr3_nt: TGTGCCAGCAGGTCGACTCGACAGGGGACAGGGGCCAACGTCCTGACTTTC; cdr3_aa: CASRSTRQGTGANVLTF
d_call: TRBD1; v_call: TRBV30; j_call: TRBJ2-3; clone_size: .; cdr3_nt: TGTGCCTGGAACCCCACCAGGGGGCTCACAGATACGCAGTATTTT; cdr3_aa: CAWNPTRGLTDTQYF
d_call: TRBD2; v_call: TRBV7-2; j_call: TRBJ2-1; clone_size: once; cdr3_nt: TGTGCCAGCAGCTTGGCGACTAGCGGTGGGGATGAGCAGTTCTTC; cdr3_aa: CASSLATSGGDEQFF
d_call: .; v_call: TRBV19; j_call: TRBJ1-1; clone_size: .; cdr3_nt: TGTGCCAGTAGCCTTCAACAGGGGAACACTGAAGCTTTCTTT; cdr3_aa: CASSLQQGNTEAFF
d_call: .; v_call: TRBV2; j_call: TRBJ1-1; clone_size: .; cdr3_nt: TGTGCCAGCAGTGAAGCTTCGTCTACCATGGCTTTCTTT; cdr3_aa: CASSEASSTMAFF
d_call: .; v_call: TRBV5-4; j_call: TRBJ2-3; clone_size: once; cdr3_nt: TGTGCCAGCAGCGCAGTTCGAACAGATACGCAGTATTTT; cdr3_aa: CASSAVRTDTQYF
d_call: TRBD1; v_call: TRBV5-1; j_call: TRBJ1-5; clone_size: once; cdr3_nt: TGCGCCAGCAGCCCGTGGACAGGACTCAATCAGCCCCAGCATTTT; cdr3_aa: CASSPWTGLNQPQHF
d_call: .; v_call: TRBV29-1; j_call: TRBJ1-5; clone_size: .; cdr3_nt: TGCAGCGCCCGGGACAACCACAATCAGCCCCAGCATTTT; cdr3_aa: CSARDNHNQPQHF
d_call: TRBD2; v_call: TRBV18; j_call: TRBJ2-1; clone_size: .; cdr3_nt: TGTGCCAGCTCACCAAAACTAGCGGGAGTCTACAATGAGCAGTTCTTC; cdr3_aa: CASSPKLAGVYNEQFF
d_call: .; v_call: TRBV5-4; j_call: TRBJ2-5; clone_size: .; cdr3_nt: TGTGCCAGCAGCTTGCAGGGAACCGAGACCCAGTACTTC; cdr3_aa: CASSLQGTETQYF
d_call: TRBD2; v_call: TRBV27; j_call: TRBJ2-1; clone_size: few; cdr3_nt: TGTGCCAGCAGTTCGGGACTAGCGGGAGTTGATGAGCAGTTCTTC; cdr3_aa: CASSSGLAGVDEQFF
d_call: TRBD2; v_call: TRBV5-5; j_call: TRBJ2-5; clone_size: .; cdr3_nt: TGTGCCAGCAGCTTCCGGGACTACTACCAAGAGACCCAGTACTTC; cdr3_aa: CASSFRDYYQETQYF
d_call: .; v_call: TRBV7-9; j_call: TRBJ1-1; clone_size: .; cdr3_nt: TGTGCCAGCAGCCGGGCGGGATCTGAAGCTTTCTTT; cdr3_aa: CASSRAGSEAFF
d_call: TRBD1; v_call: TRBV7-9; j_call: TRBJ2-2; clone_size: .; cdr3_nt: TGTGCCAGCAGCCCTGGGACAGGGGAATTCGGGGAGCTGTTTTTT; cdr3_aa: CASSPGTGEFGELFF
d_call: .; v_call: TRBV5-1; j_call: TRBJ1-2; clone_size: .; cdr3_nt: TGCGCCAGCAGCTTGGAAGGAGATGCTTATGGCTACACCTTC; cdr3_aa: CASSLEGDAYGYTF
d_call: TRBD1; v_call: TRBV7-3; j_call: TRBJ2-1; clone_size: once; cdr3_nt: TGTGCCAGCAGCTTAGGGTCAGGGGGCGTCGAGCAGTTCTTC; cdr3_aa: CASSLGSGGVEQFF
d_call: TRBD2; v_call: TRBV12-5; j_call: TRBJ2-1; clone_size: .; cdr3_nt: TGTGCTAGTGCCTTCGGGGGGTTGGTCGATGAGCAGTTCTTC; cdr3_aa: CASAFGGLVDEQFF
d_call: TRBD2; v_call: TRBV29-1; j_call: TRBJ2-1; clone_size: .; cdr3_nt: TGCAGCGTCGGGACTAGCGGGAGCTATGAGCAGTTCTTC; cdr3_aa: CSVGTSGSYEQFF
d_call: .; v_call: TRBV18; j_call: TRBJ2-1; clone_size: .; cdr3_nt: TGTGCCAGCCACCTCGGCGGGCCCAGCTCCTACAATGAGCAGTTCTTC; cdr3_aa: CASHLGGPSSYNEQFF
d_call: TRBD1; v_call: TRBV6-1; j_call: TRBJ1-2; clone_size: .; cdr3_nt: TGTGCCAGCAGTAACCGGGACAGGGTTGATGGCTACACCTTC; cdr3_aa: CASSNRDRVDGYTF
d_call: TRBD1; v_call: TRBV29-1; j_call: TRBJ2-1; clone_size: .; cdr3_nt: TGCAGCGCGCGACAGGGTCCTGAGCAGTTCTTC; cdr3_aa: CSARQGPEQFF
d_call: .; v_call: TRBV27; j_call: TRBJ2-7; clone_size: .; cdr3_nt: TGTGCCAGCAGTTTGTCGGGGGATCCTCTCTACGAGCAGTACTTC; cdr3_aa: CASSLSGDPLYEQYF
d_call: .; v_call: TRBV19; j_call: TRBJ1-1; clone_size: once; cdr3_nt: TGTGCCAGTAGTACACTCGCGGGGAAGAGGACTGAAGCTTTCTTT; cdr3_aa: CASSTLAGKRTEAFF
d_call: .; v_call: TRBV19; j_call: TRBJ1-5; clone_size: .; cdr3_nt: TGTGCCAGCGCAGCGTATAGCAATCAGCCCCAGCATTTT; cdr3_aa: CASAAYSNQPQHF
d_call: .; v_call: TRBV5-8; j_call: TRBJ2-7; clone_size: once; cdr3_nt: TGTGCCAGCAGCCGGGTGGCGGCCACACACTACGAGCAGTACTTC; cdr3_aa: CASSRVAATHYEQYF
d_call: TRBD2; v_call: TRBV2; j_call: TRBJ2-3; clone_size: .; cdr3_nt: TGTGCCAGCAGTGAAGCGGTAGCGGGAACGCAGTATTTT; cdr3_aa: CASSEAVAGTQYF
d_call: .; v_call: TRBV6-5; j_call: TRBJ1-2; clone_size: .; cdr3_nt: TGTGCCAGCAAGCCCCCCTATAACTATGGCTACACCTTC; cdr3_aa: CASKPPYNYGYTF
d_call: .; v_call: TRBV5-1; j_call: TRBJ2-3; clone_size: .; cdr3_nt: TGCGCCAGCAGCCTGACAGATACGCAGTATTTT; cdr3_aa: CASSLTDTQYF
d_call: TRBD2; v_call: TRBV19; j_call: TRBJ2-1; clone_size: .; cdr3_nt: TGTGCCAGTAGTAGCGGGAGAAAGGCTGGCAATGAGCAGTTCTTC; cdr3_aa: CASSSGRKAGNEQFF
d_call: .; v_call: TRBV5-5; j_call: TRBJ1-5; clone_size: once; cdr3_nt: TGTGCCAGCAGCTTGTCGGGGTCCTCAGGCAATCAGCCCCAGCATTTT; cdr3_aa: CASSLSGSSGNQPQHF
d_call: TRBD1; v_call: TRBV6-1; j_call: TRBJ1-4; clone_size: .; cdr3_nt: TGTGCCAGCAGGAGGGACAGGTTTCCAAATGAAAAACTGTTTTTT; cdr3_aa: CASRRDRFPNEKLFF
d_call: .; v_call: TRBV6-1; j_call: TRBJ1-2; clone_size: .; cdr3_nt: TGTGCCAGCCAGGGCAGTCCCCTCTATGGCTACACCTTC; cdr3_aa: CASQGSPLYGYTF
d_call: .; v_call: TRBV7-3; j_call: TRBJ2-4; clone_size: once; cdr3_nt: TGTGCCAGCAGCTTAGGGCAGGGTGGTAACATTCAGTACTTC; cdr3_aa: CASSLGQGGNIQYF
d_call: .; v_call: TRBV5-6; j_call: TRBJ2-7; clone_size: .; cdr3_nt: TGTGCCAGCAGCTCGCCCCCGGGACTTAAGTACTTC; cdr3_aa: CASSSPPGLKYF
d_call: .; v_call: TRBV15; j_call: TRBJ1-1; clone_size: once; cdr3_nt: TGTGCCACCAGCAGCTGGACAGCGAACACTGAAGCTTTCTTT; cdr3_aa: CATSSWTANTEAFF
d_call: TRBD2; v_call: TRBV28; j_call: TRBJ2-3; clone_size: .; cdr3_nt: TGTGCCAGTTTTAGCGGGAGGGCCACAGATACGCAGTATTTT; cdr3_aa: CASFSGRATDTQYF
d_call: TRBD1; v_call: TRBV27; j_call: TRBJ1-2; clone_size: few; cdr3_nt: TGTGCCAGCAAGGACAGGAACTATGGCTACACCTTC; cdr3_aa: CASKDRNYGYTF
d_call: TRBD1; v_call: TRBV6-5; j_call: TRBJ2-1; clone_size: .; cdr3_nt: TGTGCCAGCAGTAAGGGACAGGCAGGATTCAATGAGCAGTTCTTC; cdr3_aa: CASSKGQAGFNEQFF
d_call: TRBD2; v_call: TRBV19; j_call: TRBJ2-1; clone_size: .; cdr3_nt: TGTGCCAGTAGTCCCGGGACTAGTCAGAATGAGCAGTTCTTC; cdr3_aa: CASSPGTSQNEQFF
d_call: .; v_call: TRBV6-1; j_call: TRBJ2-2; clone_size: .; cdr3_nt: TGTGCCAGCAGTCAACAGGGTTACACCGGGGAGCTGTTTTTT; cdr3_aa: CASSQQGYTGELFF
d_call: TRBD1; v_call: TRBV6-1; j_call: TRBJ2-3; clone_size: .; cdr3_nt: TGTGCCAGCAGCCCGGACAGGGCCGTGGATACGCAGTATTTT; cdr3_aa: CASSPDRAVDTQYF
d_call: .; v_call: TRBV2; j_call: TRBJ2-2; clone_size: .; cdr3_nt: TGTGCCAGCAGTGAATGGGGCATGGACACCGGGGAGCTGTTTTTT; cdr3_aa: CASSEWGMDTGELFF
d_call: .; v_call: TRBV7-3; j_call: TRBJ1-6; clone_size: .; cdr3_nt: TGTGCCAGCAGCTTAGGAGAGACTAATTCACCCCTCCACTTT; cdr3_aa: CASSLGETNSPLHF
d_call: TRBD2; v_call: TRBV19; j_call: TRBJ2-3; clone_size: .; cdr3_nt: TGTGCCAGTAGGGGGACTAGCGGGAGTACAGATACGCAGTATTTT; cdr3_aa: CASRGTSGSTDTQYF
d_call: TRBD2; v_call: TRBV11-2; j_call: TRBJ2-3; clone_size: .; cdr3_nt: TGTGCCAGCAGCTTAAGCGGGAGGGCCGTAGATACGCAGTATTTT; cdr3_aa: CASSLSGRAVDTQYF
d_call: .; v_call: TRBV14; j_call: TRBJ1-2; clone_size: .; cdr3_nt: TGTGCCAGCAGCCCCCAGGGCGTCGGGGGTGGCTACACCTTC; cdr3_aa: CASSPQGVGGGYTF
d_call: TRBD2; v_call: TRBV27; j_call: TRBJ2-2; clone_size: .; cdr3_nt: TGTGCCAGCAGGTCAACACTAGCGAAGTCCGGGGAGCTGTTTTTT; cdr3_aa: CASRSTLAKSGELFF
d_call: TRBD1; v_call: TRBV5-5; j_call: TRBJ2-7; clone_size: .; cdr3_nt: TGTGCCAGCAGCTTTCGACAGGGGGCTTGGTACGAGCAGTACTTC; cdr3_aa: CASSFRQGAWYEQYF
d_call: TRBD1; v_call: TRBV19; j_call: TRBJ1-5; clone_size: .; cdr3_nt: TGTGCCAGTACTCTCACAGGGGGCGGAAGCAATCAGCCCCAGCATTTT; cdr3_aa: CASTLTGGGSNQPQHF
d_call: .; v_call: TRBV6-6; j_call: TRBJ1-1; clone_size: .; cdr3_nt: TGTGCCAGCAGTTACGATGAGCGACCGAACACTGAAGCTTTCTTT; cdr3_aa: CASSYDERPNTEAFF
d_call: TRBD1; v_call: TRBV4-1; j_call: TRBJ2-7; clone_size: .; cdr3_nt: TGCGCCAGCAGCCAAGTCCAGCAGGGGGCCGGGAAATACGAGCAGTACTTC; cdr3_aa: CASSQVQQGAGKYEQYF